Shown below are 15 T cell receptor beta chains from a single sample sequenced in a study of blood T cell repertoires in COVID-19. Method: immunoSEQ multiplex PCR; TCRdb's copy keeps in-frame clones and lacks some. The repertoire holds around 220,000 clones, with roughly 84% as singletons. The specimen sequenced was peripheral blood. The receptors derive from a woman between 40 and 50 years old with active or convalescent COVID-19.

The chain has TRBV10-3 and TRBJ1-4, with no clear D. This CDR3 spans 13 amino acids. Looked up from germline, CDR1 is ENHRY and CDR2 is SYGVKD. Between the trimmed V and J ends, which lost 10 bases and 7 bases, there was a span of 16 bases. DNA of the CDR3: TGTGCCACCCGCATCGACTCGAGTGAAAAACTGTTTTTT. Its translation is CATRIDSSEKLFF.

V is TRBV19 and J is TRBJ1-6; no clear D gene. The CDR3 contains 15 residues. Trimming cost V 1 base and J 8 bases, with 12 bases left between them. Germline V gives CDR1 LNHDA, CDR2 SQIVND (reference sequence). CDR3: CASSIVAKEDSPLHF. CDR3 DNA sequence: TGTGCCAGTAGTATAGTTGCAAAGGAGGATTCACCCCTCCACTTT.

The J gene is TRBJ1-1, the V gene TRBV6-1, with D possibly matching TRBD1 (5 bases). Trimming left V 2 bases short and J 1 base short, with 8 bases between. From germline, CDR1 is MNHNS and CDR2 SASEGT. The CDR3 is 14 amino acids. CDR3 protein: CASSEPGSNTEAFF. The CDR3 DNA reads TGTGCCAGCAGTGAACCAGGGTCGAACACTGAAGCTTTCTTT.

This clone was recorded only once. The J gene is TRBJ2-1, the V gene TRBV11-2; TRBD2 aligns across 11 bases. Germline loops: CDR1 SGHAT, CDR2 FQNNGV. CDR3 size: 16 residues. J lost 5 bases, V lost 4 bases, and 7 bases had no gene match. The CDR3 region is CASSSLGLAVNNEQFF. CDR3 nucleotide sequence: TGTGCCAGCAGCTCTTTGGGACTAGCGGTGAACAATGAGCAGTTCTTC.

The V gene is TRBV7-9, the J gene TRBJ2-5; possible D gene TRBD2, 5 bases. Trimming took 2 bases from V and 5 from J, leaving 9 bases between them. This CDR3 comprises 13 residues. In germline, CDR1 is SEHNR, CDR2 FQNEAQ (reference sequence). CDR3 protein: CASSLMAGETQYF. The DNA of the CDR3 is TGTGCCAGCAGCTTAATGGCGGGTGAGACCCAGTACTTC.

The chain links TRBV14 to TRBJ1-3, with D possibly TRBD1 on 5 matching bases. The ends were cut back, 6 bases at V and 0 bases at J, with 15 bases in the middle. The V gene's germline CDR1 is SGHDN and CDR2 FVKESK. The CDR3 covers 16 residues. CDR3 amino acids: CASRDRDSISGNTIYF. CDR3 DNA sequence: TGTGCCAGCAGGGACCGAGACAGTATCTCTGGAAACACCATATATTTT.

The chain couples TRBV15 to TRBJ2-3; the D gene is possibly TRBD2 (7 bases). Per germline, CDR1 LNHNV and CDR2 YYDKDF (reference sequence). CDR3 length: 16 amino acids. V lost 1 base and J 1 base, leaving 12 bases between the germline ends. CDR3 coding DNA: TGTGCCACCAGCAGAGCCGCGGGGGCGGGCACAGATACGCAGTATTTT. Translating it yields CATSRAAGAGTDTQYF.

This chain connects TRBV25-1 to TRBJ2-7, with TRBD2 identical over 8 bases. V was pared by 3 bases and J by 3 bases, with 10 bases of the junction left unmatched. The germline V gene encodes CDR1 MGHDK and CDR2 SYGVNS. The CDR3 has 16 amino acids. The CDR3 loop is CASSDIWAGGVYEQYF. In nucleotides, the CDR3 is TGTGCCAGCAGTGATATTTGGGCGGGGGGCGTCTACGAGCAGTACTTC.

The chain is built from TRBV7-9 and TRBJ2-1; D perhaps matches TRBD2 (6 bases). The V end lost 3 bases, the J end lost 0 bases, and 9 bases lay between the germline ends. Germline lookup yields CDR1 SEHNR and CDR2 FQNEAQ (reference sequence). CDR3 size: 15 residues. CDR3 in amino acids: CASSFMGGSYNEQFF. The CDR3 region has the DNA TGTGCCAGCAGCTTTATGGGGGGCTCCTACAATGAGCAGTTCTTC.

The V and J genes are TRBV27 and TRBJ1-1; D is undetermined. Germline V CDR1 and CDR2: MNHEY, SMNVEV (reference sequence). V was clipped by 3 bases and J by 1 base, with 6 bases between them. The CDR3 spans 13 residues. CDR3 sequence (DNA): TGTGCCAGCAGTTTTGCAGGGAACACTGAAGCTTTCTTT. Its protein is CASSFAGNTEAFF.

V is TRBV9 and J is TRBJ2-1, with TRBD2 matching over 9 bases. Trimming at V came to 2 bases and at J to 6 bases, leaving 3 bases not matched to a gene. The CDR3 consists of 14 residues. Looked up from germline, CDR1 is SGDLS and CDR2 is YYNGEE. CDR3 region: CASSVGGGANEQFF. In nucleotides, the CDR3 is TGTGCCAGCAGCGTGGGCGGGGGGGCCAATGAGCAGTTCTTC.

The gene calls are TRBV6-4 and TRBJ2-1; 10 bases are a match to TRBD2. V trimming: 5 bases; J trimming: 5 bases; junction bases outside the gene matches: 6. Germline assignment: CDR1 MRHNA and CDR2 SNTAGT. The CDR3 is 15 residues long. Here the CDR3 DNA reads TGTGCCAGCAGTCAGGAGCGGGGGGGGAACAATGAGCAGTTCTTC. Translation gives CASSQERGGNNEQFF.

The chain combines TRBV4-1 with TRBJ2-1, with 10 bases lining up with TRBD2. The germline V gene encodes CDR1 MGHRA and CDR2 YSYEKL. CDR3 length: 16 amino acids. With V trimmed by 3 bases and J by 1 base, 3 bases remained unmatched. CDR3 nucleotide sequence: TGCGCCAGCAGCCAGCAGCGGGGGGGTTCCTACAATGAGCAGTTCTTC. This translates into CASSQQRGGSYNEQFF.

This clone was recorded a few times. CDR3 loop: CAWSLGDRADQPQHF. For the CDR3, the DNA is TGTGCCTGGAGTCTGGGAGACAGGGCCGATCAGCCCCAGCATTTT. V and J are TRBV30 and TRBJ1-5; 7 bases line up with TRBD1. This CDR3 is 15 amino acids long. V shed 2 bases, J shed 5 bases, and the junction held 9 bases outside the gene matches. Germline assignment: CDR1 GTSNPN and CDR2 SVGIG (reference sequence).

The rearrangement links TRBV28 to TRBJ1-6; D might be TRBD1 (5 bases). The CDR3 runs 14 residues. Germline values: CDR1 MDHEN, CDR2 SYDVKM. The V end was cut by 5 bases, the J end by 7 bases, with 12 bases between. For the CDR3, the DNA is TGTGCCAGCAGTGGAGGGACGGCCAATTCACCCCTCCACTTT. Translating gives CASSGGTANSPLHF.